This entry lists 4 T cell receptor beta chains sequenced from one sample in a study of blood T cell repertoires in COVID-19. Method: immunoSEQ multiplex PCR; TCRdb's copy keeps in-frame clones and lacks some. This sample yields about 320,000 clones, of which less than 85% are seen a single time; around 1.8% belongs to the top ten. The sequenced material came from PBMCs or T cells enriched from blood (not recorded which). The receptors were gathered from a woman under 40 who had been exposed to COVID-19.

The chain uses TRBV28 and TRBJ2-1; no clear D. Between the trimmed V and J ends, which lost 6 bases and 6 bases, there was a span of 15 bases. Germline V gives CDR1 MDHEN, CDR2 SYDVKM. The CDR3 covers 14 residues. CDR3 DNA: TGTGCCAGCAGCTATCAGTGGAGTGCCAATGAGCAGTTCTTC. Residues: CASSYQWSANEQFF.

The CDR3 DNA is TGTGCCAGCAGCGATGGGCGGGGGAGCTCCTACGAGCAGTACTTC. It is translated as CASSDGRGSSYEQYF. V and J are TRBV5-5 and TRBJ2-7; 7 bases match TRBD2. CDR3 length equals 15 residues. CDR1 and CDR2 from the germline V gene are SGHKS and YYEKEE (reference sequence). V lost 4 bases, J lost 0 bases, and 7 bases stayed unmatched.

The CDR3 nucleotides are TGTGCCAGTAGTACCGTAGCGGGAAGTCCGAATGAGCAGTTCTTC. Its translation is CASSTVAGSPNEQFF. This sequence joins TRBV19 and TRBJ2-1; 8 nucleotides align to TRBD2. The CDR3 is 15 residues long. From germline, CDR1 is LNHDA and CDR2 SQIVND (reference sequence). J was trimmed by 7 bases and V by 4 bases; bases with no gene match: 9.

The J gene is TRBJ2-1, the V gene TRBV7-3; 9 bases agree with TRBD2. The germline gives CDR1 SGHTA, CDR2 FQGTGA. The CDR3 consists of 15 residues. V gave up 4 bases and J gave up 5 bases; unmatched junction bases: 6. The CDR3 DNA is TGTGCCAGCAGCTACCCAGCGGGGGGTAACAATGAGCAGTTCTTC. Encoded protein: CASSYPAGGNNEQFF.